This T cell receptor (beta chain) was captured in a study of human T cells and chemical hapten exposure. Overall study: The sensitizing agent was 2% DPC, placed on roughly 2 cm by roughly 2 cm of upper inner arm skin.

The CDR3 length is 15 residues. V lost 3 bases, J lost 2 bases, and 12 bases lay in between. Per germline, CDR1 MDHEN and CDR2 SYDVKM. Documented time point: pre-sensitization, week 0. Documented treatment: therapeutic diphenylcyclopropenone sensitization with weekly scalp DPC. Ten or more counts support this clonotype. What it binds is unknown. TCRdb ran MiXCR on the RACE reads and lists one entry per CDR3 protein. The sample comprises under 90,000 distinct CDR3 sequences, 8% to 10% of which are singletons, and roughly 4% rests with the top ten. Study-level findings and limits: Alopecia affecting every donor means their immune response may not match healthy people's.

The starting material was whole blood, obtained in connection with sensitization to the hapten diphenylcyclopropenone (DPC). The source is a woman in her thirties or forties with alopecia areata. Some clones in this sample may be carry-over from other donors' samples. This sequence joins TRBV28 and TRBJ2-3; tentatively, D is TRBD1 or TRBD2 (5 bases each). As DNA, the CDR3 is TGTGCCAGCAGTTTGGGGGTGAGGCCCACAGATACGCAGTATTTT. It specifies CASSLGVRPTDTQYF.